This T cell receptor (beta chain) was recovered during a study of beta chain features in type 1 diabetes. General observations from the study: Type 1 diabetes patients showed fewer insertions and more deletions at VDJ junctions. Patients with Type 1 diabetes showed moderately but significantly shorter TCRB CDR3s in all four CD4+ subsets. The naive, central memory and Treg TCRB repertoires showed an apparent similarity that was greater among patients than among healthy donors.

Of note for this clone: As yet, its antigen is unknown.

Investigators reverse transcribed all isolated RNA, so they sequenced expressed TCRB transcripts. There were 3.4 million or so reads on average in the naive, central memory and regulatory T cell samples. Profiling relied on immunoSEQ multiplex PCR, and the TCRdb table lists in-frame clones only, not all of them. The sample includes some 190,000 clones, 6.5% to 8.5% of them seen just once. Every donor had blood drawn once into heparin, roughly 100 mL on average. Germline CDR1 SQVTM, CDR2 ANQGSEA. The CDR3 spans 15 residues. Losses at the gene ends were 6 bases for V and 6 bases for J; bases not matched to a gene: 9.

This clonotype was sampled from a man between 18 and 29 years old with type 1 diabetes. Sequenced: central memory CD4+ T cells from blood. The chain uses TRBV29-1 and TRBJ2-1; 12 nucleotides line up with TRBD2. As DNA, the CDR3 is TGCAGCGTGGATCGGACTAGCGGGGTTAGCAATGAGCAGTTCTTC. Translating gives CSVDRTSGVSNEQFF.